The entry below describes one T cell receptor beta chain. Using immunoSEQ multiplex PCR, the repertoire was profiled, and TCRdb retains in-frame clones only, with some absent. Of about 180,000 clones in the sample, roughly 80% were seen once. Trimming at V came to 9 bases and at J to 0 bases, leaving 7 bases not matched to a gene. The germline gives CDR1 LNHDA, CDR2 SQIVND (reference sequence). The CDR3 totals 15 residues. Patients at the Seattle site were enrolled during active infection and followed longitudinally. The sample is drawn from a study of blood T cell repertoires in COVID-19. Overall study: Acute-phase and convalescent COVID-19 samples originated in the United States, Italy and Spain. PBMCs, B-cell-depleted T cells, or T cells provided the cDNA or gDNA that made up the material.

This clonotype originated in a woman in her 70s with COVID-19, enrolled during active disease. Sequencing was done on a sample of peripheral blood. The chain has TRBV19 and TRBJ2-2, with TRBD1 matching over 7 bases. The DNA for the CDR3 is TGTGCCAGCAAAAGTGGGACAGCGAACACCGGGGAGCTGTTTTTT. Its translation is CASKSGTANTGELFF.